Each of the 4 T cell receptor beta chains below was sequenced from the same sample in a study of shared clonotypes between healthy human individuals (dated by TCRdb to about 2020). The library was built by means of the immunoSEQ multiplex PCR assay. This is the immuneACCESS table as TCRdb keeps it, with only in-frame sequences that have V and J called. A part of the clones is gone; compared with another copy, unresolved V genes explain less than half, and the rest is unexplained. The sample records about 1.1 million clones, approximately 75% of which are singletons. The top ten clonotypes cover 0.89% of the sample. The sample taken for sequencing was memory CD4+ T cells from PBMCs. Reading the label with the study, this specimen's cell subset or site is: CD45RA-negative fraction. These receptors were taken from a man aged 18-30 years in good health. Some clones in this sample may be carry-over from other donors' samples.

The chain couples TRBV5-1 to TRBJ1-1; 10 bases fit TRBD1. CDR1 and CDR2 from the germline V gene are SGHRS and YFSETQ. J lost 1 base, V lost 3 bases, and 3 bases had no gene match. The CDR3 consists of 15 residues. The CDR3 DNA follows: TGCGCCAGCAGCTGGACAGGGGGTACGAACACTGAAGCTTTCTTT. Protein product: CASSWTGGTNTEAFF. Combining the CDR3 with reference TRBV5-1 and TRBJ1-1 gives the whole variable domain KAGVTQTPRYLIKTRGQQVTLSCSPISGHRSVSWYQQTPGQGLQFLFEYFSETQRNKGNFPGRFSGRQFSNSRSEMNVSTLELGDSALYLCASSWTGGTNTEAFFGQGTRLTVV.

Only a few counts were recorded for this clone. This specimen includes other DNA sequences encoding the same CDR3. The chain joins TRBV15 to TRBJ1-5; D not resolved. Looked up from germline, CDR1 is LNHNV and CDR2 is YYDKDF (reference sequence). This CDR3 spans 12 amino acids. V was trimmed by 0 bases and J by 6 bases, leaving 3 bases between them. In DNA, the CDR3 is TGTGCCACCAGCAGAGATGCTCAGCCCCAGCATTTT. Its translation is CATSRDAQPQHF.

The gene calls are TRBV7-2 and TRBJ2-3; D gene unclear. Trimming removed 1 base at V and 2 bases at J, with 10 bases between. CDR1 and CDR2 from the germline V gene are SGHTA and FQGNSA. The CDR3 loop spans 15 amino acids. The CDR3, as DNA: TGTGCCAGCAGCTTAGACGGGCGCCCCACAGATACGCAGTATTTT. It is translated as CASSLDGRPTDTQYF.

The rearrangement links TRBV7-9 to TRBJ1-1, with no clear D. Trimming cost V 2 bases and J 8 bases, with 9 bases left between them. Germline V gene data show CDR1 as SEHNR and CDR2 as FQNEAQ (reference sequence). This CDR3 region has 12 residues. The chain's CDR3 is CASSLKPPEAFF. The CDR3 nucleotides read TGTGCCAGCAGCTTAAAACCCCCAGAAGCTTTCTTT. Full variable domain (outside the CDR3, taken from reference TRBV7-9 and TRBJ1-1): DTGVSQNPRHKITKRGQNVTFRCDPISEHNRLYWYRQTLGQGPEFLTYFQNEAQLEKSRLLSDRFSAERPKGSFSTLEIQRTEQGDSAMYLCASSLKPPEAFFGQGTRLTVV.